The present entry profiles one TCR beta chain with its context. The data originate from a study of PD-L1 blockade in urothelial cancer. Study in general: Blood yielded a median of approximately 130,000 T cells per sample.

The study enrolled patients with locally advanced or metastatic urothelial carcinoma. The CDR3 has 14 amino acids. J lost 11 bases, V lost 1 base, and 5 bases had no gene match. Germline V gives CDR1 MDHEN, CDR2 SYDVKM. Repertoires were generated with immunoSEQ multiplex PCR, while TCRdb's copy carries only in-frame clones and drops some. The sample has more than 35,000 clones, about nine tenths seen once. The chain links TRBV28 to TRBJ2-5; 12 bases agree with TRBD2. The receptor's source is a man aged 70-80 years with urothelial cancer. The sequences come from PBMCs, collected around atezolizumab (anti-PD-L1) treatment. CDR3 nucleotide sequence: TGTGCCAGCAGTTTATCAACTAGCGGGAGGCAACAGTACTTC. Encoded protein: CASSLSTSGRQQYF.